The 23 T cell receptor beta chains below all came from one sample that was sequenced in a study of tumor and adjacent non-tumor tissue in lung cancer. TCRbeta libraries were built with three rounds of nested PCR, modified from ARM-PCR. TCRdb reanalysed the multiplex PCR reads using MiXCR and keeps one entry per CDR3 protein. The sample has 85,000 to 130,000 distinct CDR3 sequences, approximately 60% seen once. No cell sorting was done before RNA was extracted from the tissue. The normal lung tissue was taken more than 3 cm from the tumor edge. Sequenced material: distant non-tumor lung tissue. The receptors were sampled from a man aged 30 to 39 with non-small cell lung cancer.

The chain carries TRBV24-1 and TRBJ1-5, with D uncertain. The V gene lost 2 bases and the J gene lost 10 bases, with 20 bases spanning the gap. This CDR3 is built from 16 residues. Germline CDR1 is KGHDR and CDR2 is SFDVKD. CDR3 nucleotides: TGTGCCACCAGTGATTCGGACCAGGAGGACTTTCAACCCCAGCATTTT. Translated, it gives CATSDSDQEDFQPQHF.

This clonotype was counted a single time. The junction and the germline gene differ at one end; a read error may be behind it. The chain couples TRBV12-3 or TRBV12-4 to TRBJ1-1; D ambiguous. The CDR3 runs 14 residues. The CDR3 protein is CASSKCDGNIEAFF. The CDR3 DNA reads as TGTGCCAGCAGTAAGTGCGACGGGAACATTGAAGCTTTCTTT.

The V gene is TRBV10-3, the J gene TRBJ1-2; 8 nucleotides match TRBD1. Germline assignment: CDR1 ENHRY and CDR2 SYGVKD. V shed 9 bases, J shed 4 bases, and the junction held 7 bases outside the gene matches. The length of the CDR3 is 13 residues. CDR3 DNA: TGTGCCATGTCGACAGGGGCAGGCTATGGCTACACCTTC. Encoded protein: CAMSTGAGYGYTF.

Remarks on this clonotype: One end of the junction fails to match germline, which may point to a read error. The rearrangement uses TRBV6-2 or TRBV6-3 and TRBJ2-3, with D unresolved. CDR3 length: 12 residues. The germline V gene has CDR1 MNHEY and CDR2 SVGEGT. CDR3 sequence: CVTLGSTDTQYF. CDR3 nucleotide sequence: TGTGTCACCCTCGGGTCCACAGATACACAGTATTTT.

Comment on this clonotype: Given a much more abundant clone one base away, this may be a read error. The chain joins TRBV4-2 to TRBJ2-3; D is unclear. The CDR3 length is 15 residues. CDR1 is LGHNA, CDR2 YNFKEQ, per germline. The CDR3 nucleotides read TGTGCCCGCAGCCAAGATTTCGTGAACACAGATACGCAGTATTTT. Translating gives CARSQDFVNTDTQYF.

In its sample, this clonotype was seen once. Relative to the germline gene, one junction end is altered; a read error may explain this. This sequence joins TRBV20-1 and TRBJ1-2, with 7 nucleotides matching TRBD1. The CDR3 runs 13 residues. CDR1 is DFQATT, CDR2 SNEGSKA, per germline (reference sequence). CDR3 protein: CSVRDRGQDGYTF. CDR3 coding DNA: TGCAGTGTTAGAGATCGCGGACAGGATGGCTACACCTTC.

About this clonotype: A junction boundary mismatches the germline segment, possibly from a read error. This chain joins TRBV12-3 or TRBV12-4 and TRBJ2-4, with D uncertain. CDR3 length equals 15 residues. The CDR3 nucleotides read TGTGCAAGCAGTCCGTCCGTGAGAACCAAAAACATTCAGTACTTC. The encoded protein is CASSPSVRTKNIQYF.

About this clonotype: The junction differs from germline at one of its ends, possibly a read error. This chain links TRBV20-1 with TRBJ2-7; D possibly corresponds to TRBD2 (6 bases). This CDR3 region has 13 residues. Germline CDR1 is DFQATT and CDR2 is SNEGSKA (reference sequence). CDR3 bases: TGCAGTGCTAGGGGCCCTAGCGACTACGAGAAGTACTTC. This gives the protein CSARGPSDYEKYF.

This chain links TRBV9 with TRBJ2-3; 8 bases agree with TRBD2. This CDR3 region has 16 residues. Per germline, CDR1 SGDLS and CDR2 YYNGEE. Trimming took 4 bases from V and 5 from J; bases not matched to a gene: 12. Here the CDR3 reads CASSPHGTRDLDTQYF. CDR3 nucleotides: TGTGCCAGCAGCCCGCACGGGACTAGAGATCTAGATACGCAGTATTTT.

For this clonotype: A much bigger clone sits one base away, suggesting this may be a read error. The rearrangement joins TRBV4-3 to TRBJ2-6; the D call may be TRBD1 or TRBD2 (5 bases each). CDR1 LGHNA and CDR2 YSLEER come from the germline V gene. This CDR3 contains 16 residues. The CDR3 sequence: CASNQGEGTGANVLTF. CDR3 DNA: TGCGCCAGCAACCAAGGCGAGGGGACTGGGGCCAACGTCCTGACTTTC.

About this clonotype itself: This may come from a read error, since a much larger clone is one base off. The genes are TRBV4-1 and TRBJ2-7, with 10 bases fitting TRBD1. Germline V gene data show CDR1 as MGHRA and CDR2 as YSYEKL. V was pared by 6 bases and J by 0 bases, with 14 bases of the junction left unmatched. The CDR3 has 18 residues. CDR3 in amino acids: CASRHGAAGTGVSYEQYF. The CDR3 DNA reads TGCGCCAGCAGACACGGTGCAGCGGGGACAGGGGTCTCCTACGAGCAGTACTTC.

On this clonotype itself: A much larger clonotype is one base distant, so this may be a read error. The chain joins TRBV5-6 to TRBJ2-1, with 9 bases fitting TRBD1. CDR1 SGHDT and CDR2 YYEEEE come from the germline V gene. V dropped 5 bases and J dropped 6; count of bases not matched to a gene: 9. The CDR3 runs to 15 residues. CDR3 DNA sequence: TGTGCCAGCAGACCCACAGGGGGCGCCCGCAATGAGCAGTTCTTC. It codes for CASRPTGGARNEQFF. The full variable domain, completed using reference TRBV5-6 and TRBJ2-1, is DAGVTQSPTHLIKTRGQQVTLRCSPKSGHDTVSWYQQALGQGPQFIFQYYEEEERQRGNFPDRFSGHQFPNYSSELNVNALLLGDSALYLCASRPTGGARNEQFFGPGTRLTVL.

V and J are TRBV4-2 and TRBJ2-5, with D possibly TRBD2 on 5 matching bases. The CDR3 totals 17 residues. Germline CDR1 is LGHNA and CDR2 is YNFKEQ. V lost 3 bases and J 8 bases, leaving 25 bases between the germline ends. The CDR3 nucleotides are TGTGCCAGCAGCCATGGCGCCGGGATCAACGCGATGGAAACCCAGTACTTC. Translated, it gives CASSHGAGINAMETQYF.

Turning to this clonotype: One end of the junction is discordant with germline, which a read error may explain. The chain links TRBV20-1 to TRBJ2-1; TRBD2 matches at 10 bases. Germline V gives CDR1 DFQATT, CDR2 SNEGSKA (reference sequence). The CDR3 has 14 amino acids. The CDR3 DNA sequence: TGCAGTACTACCCGGGTAGCGGGAGGCGATGAGCAGCTCTTC. Protein sequence: CSTTRVAGGDEQLF.

This clonotype was recorded many times. The gene calls are TRBV20-1 and TRBJ2-5; D is unclear. The CDR3 consists of 11 residues. V lost 0 bases, J lost 5 bases, and 4 bases lay in between. CDR1 and CDR2 from the germline V gene are DFQATT and SNEGSKA (reference sequence). CDR3 sequence reads: CSARDRETQYF. The DNA for the CDR3 is TGCAGTGCTAGAGATCGGGAGACCCAGTACTTC.

This clonotype has ten or more counts. The chain combines TRBV4-1 with TRBJ2-1; 16 positions match TRBD2. CDR1 is MGHRA, CDR2 YSYEKL, per germline. The CDR3 spans 16 residues. After removal of 3 bases from V and 7 bases from J, the junction contained 3 bases not matched to a gene. CDR3 loop: CASSQKGLAGGNEQFF. CDR3 bases: TGCGCCAGCAGCCAGAAGGGACTAGCGGGAGGGAATGAGCAGTTCTTC.

The chain links TRBV6-6 to TRBJ2-5, with TRBD1 as a possible D gene (6 bases). This CDR3 has 16 residues. Trimming removed 2 bases from V and 7 bases from J, with 20 bases in between. Germline V gene lookup returns CDR1 MNHNY and CDR2 SVGAGI (reference sequence). As DNA, the CDR3 is TGTGCCAGCAGTTACGCCCCAGGGATGGGGGCGAGGACCCAGTACTTC. It is translated as CASSYAPGMGARTQYF.

Turning to this clonotype: A read error may produce the germline difference seen at one junction end. The chain uses TRBV7-8 and TRBJ2-1; perhaps D is TRBD1 or TRBD2 (5 bases each). The CDR3 contains 15 residues. CDR1 SGHVS and CDR2 FQNEAQ come from the germline V gene. The CDR3 loop is CASSITPGPTDEHFF. CDR3 sequence (DNA): TGTGCCAGCAGCATAACCCCGGGGCCTACGGATGAGCACTTCTTC.

For this clonotype: At one end, the junction sequence differs from germline, possibly due to a read error. This chain links TRBV6-5 with TRBJ1-4; the D gene is possibly TRBD1 (6 bases). The germline V gene has CDR1 MNHEY and CDR2 SVGAGI. CDR3 length equals 15 residues. The CDR3 DNA sequence: TGTGCCAACAGCGATAAGGACAGCTTTAATGAAAAACTGCTTTTT. Encoded protein: CANSDKDSFNEKLLF.

Worth noting for this clonotype: One end of the junction fails to match germline, which may point to a read error. This chain joins TRBV6-1 and TRBJ2-1; 14 bases map to TRBD2. This CDR3 spans 18 amino acids. Germline CDR1 reads MNHNS; CDR2 reads SASEGT. The CDR3 reads CVSSEPPGLAGVRIEQFF. In DNA, the CDR3 is TGTGTCAGCAGCGAACCCCCGGGACTAGCGGGAGTTCGTATTGAGCAGTTCTTC.

Concerning this clonotype: A much larger clone is a single base away; this may be a read error. This chain uses TRBV6-5 with TRBJ1-2; the match to TRBD1 covers 8 bases. The CDR3 totals 14 residues. Trimming at V came to 1 base and at J to 7 bases, leaving 5 bases not matched to a gene. Germline CDR1 and CDR2: MNHEY and SVGAGI. CDR3 in amino acids: CASSYYRGDFGYTF. CDR3 DNA sequence: TGTGCCAGCAGTTACTACAGGGGGGACTTTGGCTACACCTTC.

Worth noting for this clonotype: One end of the junction does not line up with germline, which may come from a read error. This chain joins TRBV11-3 and TRBJ2-1; 12 positions match TRBD2. The CDR3 contains 15 residues. Germline CDR1 is SGHNT and CDR2 is YENEEA. CDR3 amino acids: CASGLETSGSDEQFF. The CDR3 region has the DNA TGTGCCAGCGGCTTAGAGACTAGCGGGAGTGATGAGCAGTTCTTC.

On this clonotype: A much larger clone lies a single base off, so this may be a read error. This rearrangement joins TRBV5-6 to TRBJ1-1; D is unresolved. V gave up 2 bases and J gave up 9 bases, with 8 bases separating them. Per germline, CDR1 SGHDT and CDR2 YYEEEE. The CDR3 has 11 residues. CDR3 amino acids: CASSFEGKAFF. The CDR3 DNA sequence: TGTGCCAGCAGCTTCGAGGGTAAAGCTTTCTTT. The complete variable domain, with remaining parts taken from reference TRBV5-6 and TRBJ1-1, reads DAGVTQSPTHLIKTRGQQVTLRCSPKSGHDTVSWYQQALGQGPQFIFQYYEEEERQRGNFPDRFSGHQFPNYSSELNVNALLLGDSALYLCASSFEGKAFFGQGTRLTVV.